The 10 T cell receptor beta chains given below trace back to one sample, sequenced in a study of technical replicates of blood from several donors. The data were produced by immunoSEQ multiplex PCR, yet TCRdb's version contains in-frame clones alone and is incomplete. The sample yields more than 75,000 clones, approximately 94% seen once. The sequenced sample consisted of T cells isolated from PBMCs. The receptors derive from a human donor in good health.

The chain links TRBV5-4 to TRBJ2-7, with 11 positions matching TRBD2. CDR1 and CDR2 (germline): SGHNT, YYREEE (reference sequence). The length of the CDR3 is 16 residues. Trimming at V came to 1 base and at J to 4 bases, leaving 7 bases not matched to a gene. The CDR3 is CASSLQEGLAVYEQYF. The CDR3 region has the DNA TGTGCCAGCAGCTTGCAAGAGGGACTAGCGGTATACGAGCAGTACTTC. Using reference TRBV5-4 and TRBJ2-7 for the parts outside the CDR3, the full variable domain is ETGVTQSPTHLIKTRGQQVTLRCSSQSGHNTVSWYQQALGQGPQFIFQYYREEENGRGNFPPRFSGLQFPNYSSELNVNALELDDSALYLCASSLQEGLAVYEQYFGPGTRLTVT.

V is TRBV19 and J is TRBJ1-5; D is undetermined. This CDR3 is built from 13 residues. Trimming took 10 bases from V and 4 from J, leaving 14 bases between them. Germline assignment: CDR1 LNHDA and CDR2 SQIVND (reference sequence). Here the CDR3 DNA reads TGTGCCACCTTAGCGAGTCCTAATCAGCCCCAGCATTTT. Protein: CATLASPNQPQHF. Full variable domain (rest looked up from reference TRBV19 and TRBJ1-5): DGGITQSPKYLFRKEGQNVTLSCEQNLNHDAMYWYRQDPGQGLRLIYYSQIVNDFQKGDIAEGYSVSREKKESFPLTVTSAQKNPTAFYLCATLASPNQPQHFGDGTRLSIL.

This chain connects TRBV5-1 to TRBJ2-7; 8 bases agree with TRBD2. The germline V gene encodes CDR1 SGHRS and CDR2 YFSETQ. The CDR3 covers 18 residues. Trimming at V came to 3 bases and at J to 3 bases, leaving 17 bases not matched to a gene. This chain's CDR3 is CASSWAGGLRPDRYEQYF. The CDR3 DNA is TGCGCCAGCAGCTGGGCGGGGGGTCTTCGCCCAGACCGCTACGAGCAGTACTTC.

The CDR3: CASSQEEQGDYGYTF. The CDR3 coding sequence is TGTGCCAGCAGCCAAGAAGAACAGGGCGACTATGGCTACACCTTC. The rearrangement joins TRBV4-2 to TRBJ1-2, with D tentatively TRBD1 (6 bases). The length of the CDR3 is 15 residues. Germline lookup yields CDR1 LGHNA and CDR2 YNFKEQ. Trimming pared 0 bases from V and 3 bases from J, leaving 11 bases between.

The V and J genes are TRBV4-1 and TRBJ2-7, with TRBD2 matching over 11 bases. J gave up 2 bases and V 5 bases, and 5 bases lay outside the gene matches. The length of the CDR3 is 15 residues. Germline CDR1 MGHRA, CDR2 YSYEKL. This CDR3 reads CASSYLAGGAYEQYF. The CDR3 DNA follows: TGCGCCAGCAGCTATTTAGCGGGAGGGGCCTACGAGCAGTACTTC.

The CDR3 DNA reads TGTGCCAGCAGCGTATCCGGGACAGGGGTATACGAGCAGTACTTC. Amino acids: CASSVSGTGVYEQYF. V usage is TRBV9 and J usage is TRBJ2-7; 10 positions match TRBD1. The V gene end was trimmed by 1 base and the J gene end by 4 bases; junction bases not matched to a gene: 5. The length of the CDR3 is 15 residues. Germline loops: CDR1 SGDLS, CDR2 YYNGEE.

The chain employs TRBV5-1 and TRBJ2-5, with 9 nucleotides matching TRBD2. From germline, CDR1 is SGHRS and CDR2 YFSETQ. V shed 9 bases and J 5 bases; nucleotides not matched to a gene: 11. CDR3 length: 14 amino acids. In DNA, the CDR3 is TGCGCCACTTCAAAAGGGACTAGCTATGAGACCCAGTACTTC. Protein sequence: CATSKGTSYETQYF.

The CDR3 reads CASSLLAGVDTGELFF. The CDR3 DNA is TGTGCCAGCAGCCTCCTAGCGGGAGTTGACACCGGGGAGCTGTTTTTT. The rearrangement uses TRBV27 and TRBJ2-2; TRBD2 matches at 10 bases. Trimming at V came to 6 bases and at J to 3 bases, leaving 7 bases not matched to a gene. Germline V lookup: CDR1 MNHEY, CDR2 SMNVEV (reference sequence). The CDR3 totals 16 residues.

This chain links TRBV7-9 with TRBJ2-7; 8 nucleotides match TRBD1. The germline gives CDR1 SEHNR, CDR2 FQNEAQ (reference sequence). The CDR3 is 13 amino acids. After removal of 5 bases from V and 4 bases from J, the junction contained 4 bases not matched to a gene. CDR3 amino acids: CASSPQGAYEQYF. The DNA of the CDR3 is TGTGCCAGCAGCCCTCAGGGGGCTTACGAGCAGTACTTC.

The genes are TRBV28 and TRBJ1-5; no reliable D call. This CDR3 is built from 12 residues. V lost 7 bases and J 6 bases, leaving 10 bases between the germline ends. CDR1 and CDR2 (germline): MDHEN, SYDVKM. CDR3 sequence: CASKFLFQPQHF. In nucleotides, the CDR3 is TGTGCCAGCAAATTTCTTTTTCAGCCCCAGCATTTT.